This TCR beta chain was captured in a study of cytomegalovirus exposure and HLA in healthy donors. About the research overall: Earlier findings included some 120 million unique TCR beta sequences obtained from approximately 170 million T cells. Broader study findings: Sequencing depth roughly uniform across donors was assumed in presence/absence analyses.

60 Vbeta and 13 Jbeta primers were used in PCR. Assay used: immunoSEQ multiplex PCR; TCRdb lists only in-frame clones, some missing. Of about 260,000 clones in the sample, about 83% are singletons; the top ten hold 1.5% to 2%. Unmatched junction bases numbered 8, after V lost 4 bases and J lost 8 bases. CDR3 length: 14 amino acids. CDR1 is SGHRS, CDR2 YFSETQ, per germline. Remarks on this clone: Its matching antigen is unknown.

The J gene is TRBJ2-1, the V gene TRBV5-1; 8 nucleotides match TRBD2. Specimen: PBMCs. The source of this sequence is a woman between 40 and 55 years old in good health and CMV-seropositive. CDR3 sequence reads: CASSGREVIDEQFF. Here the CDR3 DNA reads TGCGCCAGCAGCGGGCGGGAGGTCATCGATGAGCAGTTCTTC.